The T cell receptor beta chain under discussion was sequenced for a study of read filtering for tumor transcriptome and immune sequencing. Germline V gives CDR1 MDHEN, CDR2 SYDVKM. This CDR3 has 17 residues. V was pared by 2 bases and J by 0 bases, with 9 bases of the junction left unmatched. The library was built from roughly 400 ng RNA with molecular barcoded adaptors for alpha/delta and beta/gamma chains. Via MiXCR, TCRdb re-called the reads, giving one row per CDR3 protein. The sample yields about 46,000 distinct CDR3 sequences, less than 20% seen once. In this sample, this clonotype turned up many times.

The J gene is TRBJ2-7, the V gene TRBV28, with 8 bases that match TRBD2. Sequenced sample: a population of CD138-negative cells sorted from bone marrow. The clonotype comes from a donor aged 40 or over with multiple myeloma. CDR3 protein: CASSLPAGALNSYEQYF. The CDR3 DNA follows: TGTGCCAGCAGTTTACCAGCGGGAGCCCTAAACTCCTACGAGCAGTACTTC.